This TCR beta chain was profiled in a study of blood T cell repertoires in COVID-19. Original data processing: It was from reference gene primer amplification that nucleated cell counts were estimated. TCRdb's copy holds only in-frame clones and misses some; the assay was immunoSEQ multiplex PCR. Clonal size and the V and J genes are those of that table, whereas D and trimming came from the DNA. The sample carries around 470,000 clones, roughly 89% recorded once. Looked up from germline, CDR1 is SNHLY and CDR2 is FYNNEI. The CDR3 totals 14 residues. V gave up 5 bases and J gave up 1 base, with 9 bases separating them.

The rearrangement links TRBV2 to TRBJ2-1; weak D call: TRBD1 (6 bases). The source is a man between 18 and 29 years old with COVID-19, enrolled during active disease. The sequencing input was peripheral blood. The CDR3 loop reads CASSPDRSYNEQFF. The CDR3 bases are TGTGCCAGCAGTCCAGACAGGTCCTACAATGAGCAGTTCTTC.